The subject of this entry is one T cell receptor beta chain. Its antigen is undetermined. TCRdb keeps only in-frame clones here, not all; method: immunoSEQ multiplex PCR. The table has approximately 62,000 clones, about 85% seen once; the top ten hold roughly 4.5%. CDR3 length equals 16 residues. Per germline, CDR1 SQVTM and CDR2 ANQGSEA. After removal of 5 bases from V and 1 base from J, the junction contained 8 bases not matched to a gene. This sample's time point: week 35, safety follow-up. Every vaccine dose comprised 300 ug of mutant IDH1 20-mer peptide plus topical imiquimod. This specimen comes from a study of a mutant IDH1 vaccine in newly diagnosed glioma.

The sequence was obtained from a man aged 30 to 45 with glioma. The sample consisted of PBMCs, taken from a glioma patient whose treatment included an IDH1 peptide vaccine. The chain joins TRBV29-1 to TRBJ1-1, with 12 bases matching TRBD1. CDR3 in amino acids: CSVQAGQGAANTEAFF. CDR3 nucleotide sequence: TGCAGCGTTCAAGCGGGACAGGGGGCTGCGAACACTGAAGCTTTCTTT. Looking up the rest from reference TRBV29-1 and TRBJ1-1 gives the full variable domain: SAVISQKPSRDICQRGTSLTIQCQVDSQVTMMFWYRQQPGQSLTLIATANQGSEATYESGFVIDKFPISRPNLTFSTLTVSNMSPEDSSIYLCSVQAGQGAANTEAFFGQGTRLTVV.